This entry concerns a single T cell receptor beta chain. These data belong to a study of blood T cell repertoires in COVID-19. The germline V gene has CDR1 KGHSH and CDR2 LQKENI. CDR3 length: 13 amino acids. Trimming cost V 4 bases and J 4 bases, with 7 bases left between them. Produced via immunoSEQ multiplex PCR; TCRdb's table is partial and in-frame only. The sample lists approximately 190,000 clones; 79% were seen once. The rearrangement joins TRBV18 to TRBJ2-2; D is ambiguous. Material for sequencing was peripheral blood. The TCR comes from a man aged 60-69 years with active or convalescent COVID-19. This chain's CDR3 is CASSQQSTGELFF. The CDR3 DNA reads as TGTGCCAGCTCACAACAGAGCACCGGGGAGCTGTTTTTT.